This record concerns one T cell receptor beta chain sequence. What it recognizes is unknown. These data originate in a study of shared clonotypes between healthy human individuals. Overall study: Per donor, three plates held CD4 naive cells, three held CD4 memory, two held CD8 naive and one held CD8 memory. Notes on the study in general: Naive subsets, compared against memory subsets, generally had larger estimated richness values.

The assay was immunoSEQ multiplex PCR, and TCRdb's table has in-frame clones only and misses some. This table has 650,000 to 800,000 clones, 92% appearing once. The naive CD8 population came from CD45RO-negative cells selected for CCR7, without terminally differentiated effector memory CD45RA+ cells. Every contributor of samples was a Caucasian grown-up residing in Nashville, Tennessee. Between the trimmed V and J ends, which lost 6 bases and 2 bases, there was a span of 14 bases. Germline V gene data show CDR1 as SQVTM and CDR2 as ANQGSEA. The CDR3 extends over 13 amino acids. This chain links TRBV29-1 with TRBJ2-7; the D is unclear. The source material was naive CD8+ T cells sorted from blood. The clonotype originates from a man aged 25 to 45 in good health. This CDR3 reads CSVLSGVPYEQYF. In nucleotides, the CDR3 is TGCAGCGTCCTATCGGGTGTCCCCTACGAGCAGTACTTC.